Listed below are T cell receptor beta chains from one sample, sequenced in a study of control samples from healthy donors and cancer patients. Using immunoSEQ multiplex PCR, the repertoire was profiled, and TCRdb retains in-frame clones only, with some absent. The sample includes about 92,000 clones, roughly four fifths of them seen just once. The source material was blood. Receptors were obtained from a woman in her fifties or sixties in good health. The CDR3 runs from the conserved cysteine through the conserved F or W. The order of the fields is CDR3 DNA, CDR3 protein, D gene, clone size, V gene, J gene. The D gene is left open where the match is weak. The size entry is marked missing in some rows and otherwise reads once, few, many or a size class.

CDR3 DNA: TGTGCCAGCTCACCAGGGACAGCGAATGAAAAACTGTTTTTT; CDR3 protein: CASSPGTANEKLFF; D gene: TRBD1; clone size: -; V gene: TRBV18; J gene: TRBJ1-4
CDR3 DNA: TGTGCCAGCAGCTTGAGGACGGGGAATTCACCCCTCCACTTT; CDR3 protein: CASSLRTGNSPLHF; D gene: -; clone size: -; V gene: TRBV5-6; J gene: TRBJ1-6
CDR3 DNA: TGTGCCAGCAGGGGTCGGGAGTACCAAGAGACCCAGTACTTC; CDR3 protein: CASRGREYQETQYF; D gene: -; clone size: -; V gene: TRBV6-1; J gene: TRBJ2-5
CDR3 DNA: TGTGCCAGCAGTTACGGGACTACCTTTGATACGCAGTATTTT; CDR3 protein: CASSYGTTFDTQYF; D gene: TRBD2; clone size: -; V gene: TRBV6-5; J gene: TRBJ2-3
CDR3 DNA: TGTGCCAGCAGTCTTCGTGCAACTAATGAAAAACTGTTTTTT; CDR3 protein: CASSLRATNEKLFF; D gene: -; clone size: -; V gene: TRBV6-5; J gene: TRBJ1-4
CDR3 DNA: TGTGCCAGCAGCCGGGACTCCCGCCGCACCGGGGAGCTGTTTTTT; CDR3 protein: CASSRDSRRTGELFF; D gene: -; clone size: -; V gene: TRBV7-2; J gene: TRBJ2-2
CDR3 DNA: TGTGCCAGCAGCCCCCAGGACAGAAATCAGCCCCAGCATTTT; CDR3 protein: CASSPQDRNQPQHF; D gene: -; clone size: -; V gene: TRBV7-9; J gene: TRBJ1-5
CDR3 DNA: TGTGCCAGCTCACCACAGGGGAATCCTAATTCACCCCTCCACTTT; CDR3 protein: CASSPQGNPNSPLHF; D gene: -; clone size: -; V gene: TRBV18; J gene: TRBJ1-6
CDR3 DNA: TGTGCCAGCAGTGCAGGTGGTCAGCCCCAGCATTTT; CDR3 protein: CASSAGGQPQHF; D gene: -; clone size: -; V gene: TRBV2; J gene: TRBJ1-5
CDR3 DNA: TGTGCCAGCAGCTTGGACAGCCCGAGTTTCAATGAGCAGTTCTTC; CDR3 protein: CASSLDSPSFNEQFF; D gene: -; clone size: -; V gene: TRBV5-5; J gene: TRBJ2-1
CDR3 DNA: TGTGCCAGTGATTCCGGGACAGGGGGCAATGAGCAGTTCTTC; CDR3 protein: CASDSGTGGNEQFF; D gene: TRBD1; clone size: -; V gene: TRBV19; J gene: TRBJ2-1
CDR3 DNA: TGTGCCAGTAGTATAATGCTTGGCGATACGCAGTATTTT; CDR3 protein: CASSIMLGDTQYF; D gene: -; clone size: once; V gene: TRBV19; J gene: TRBJ2-3
CDR3 DNA: TGTGCCAGCAGCGACCGGGACTACTCCTACAATGAGCAGTTCTTC; CDR3 protein: CASSDRDYSYNEQFF; D gene: TRBD2; clone size: -; V gene: TRBV6-5; J gene: TRBJ2-1
CDR3 DNA: TGTGCCAGCAGGTCCGAGGGAGTGAGGGGGGAAAAACTGTTTTTT; CDR3 protein: CASRSEGVRGEKLFF; D gene: -; clone size: few; V gene: TRBV6-6; J gene: TRBJ1-4
CDR3 DNA: TGCGCCAGCAGCTTATCGGGAGGGGCGACTGAAGCTTTCTTT; CDR3 protein: CASSLSGGATEAFF; D gene: -; clone size: -; V gene: TRBV5-1; J gene: TRBJ1-1
CDR3 DNA: TGTGCCAGCAGTGAAGCGCCGAACAGGGGGAATTCACCCCTCCACTTT; CDR3 protein: CASSEAPNRGNSPLHF; D gene: TRBD1; clone size: -; V gene: TRBV6-1; J gene: TRBJ1-6
CDR3 DNA: TGTGCCACCAGCCTACGGGACAGCCCCACGATGGCTTTCTTT; CDR3 protein: CATSLRDSPTMAFF; D gene: TRBD1; clone size: -; V gene: TRBV24-1; J gene: TRBJ1-1
CDR3 DNA: TGTGCCAGCAAAGGAGGGCAGGTCTCCTACGAGCAGTACTTC; CDR3 protein: CASKGGQVSYEQYF; D gene: -; clone size: -; V gene: TRBV6-5; J gene: TRBJ2-7
CDR3 DNA: TGTGCCAGTAGTGCGACCCGCACAGATACGCAGTATTTT; CDR3 protein: CASSATRTDTQYF; D gene: -; clone size: -; V gene: TRBV19; J gene: TRBJ2-3
CDR3 DNA: TGTGCCAGCAGCTTGGAAACGGACAACTATGGCTACACCTTC; CDR3 protein: CASSLETDNYGYTF; D gene: -; clone size: -; V gene: TRBV5-6; J gene: TRBJ1-2
CDR3 DNA: TGTGCCAGCAGTTTTCGGCCGGGACACGGCCCCAATGAGCAGTTCTTC; CDR3 protein: CASSFRPGHGPNEQFF; D gene: -; clone size: once; V gene: TRBV6-2/TRBV6-3; J gene: TRBJ2-1
CDR3 DNA: TGTGCCATCAGTGAGTCAGGGACAGGGAAGGTCTACGAGCAGTACTTC; CDR3 protein: CAISESGTGKVYEQYF; D gene: TRBD1; clone size: -; V gene: TRBV10-3; J gene: TRBJ2-7
CDR3 DNA: TGTGCCAGCAGTGAGCCAGGTACTAACACTGAAGCTTTCTTT; CDR3 protein: CASSEPGTNTEAFF; D gene: -; clone size: -; V gene: TRBV6-1; J gene: TRBJ1-1
CDR3 DNA: TGTGCCAGCAGCGAGACAGGACTTTCACCCCTCCACTTT; CDR3 protein: CASSETGLSPLHF; D gene: -; clone size: -; V gene: TRBV3-1/TRBV3-2; J gene: TRBJ1-6
CDR3 DNA: TGTGCCAGCAGCTTAGCTCGGTCCATTTACAATGAGCAGTTCTTC; CDR3 protein: CASSLARSIYNEQFF; D gene: -; clone size: -; V gene: TRBV7-9; J gene: TRBJ2-1
CDR3 DNA: TGTGCCAGCAGTTTACGGACTAGCGGGAGTAGCACAGATACGCAGTATTTT; CDR3 protein: CASSLRTSGSSTDTQYF; D gene: TRBD2; clone size: -; V gene: TRBV28; J gene: TRBJ2-3
CDR3 DNA: TGCGCCAGCAGCCAAGCTGGGACGGAGGGAAGGGCTTTCTTT; CDR3 protein: CASSQAGTEGRAFF; D gene: -; clone size: -; V gene: TRBV4-1; J gene: TRBJ1-1
CDR3 DNA: TGTGCCAGCAGCTTGGTCGTCGAGAAGGTCACTGAAGCTTTCTTT; CDR3 protein: CASSLVVEKVTEAFF; D gene: -; clone size: -; V gene: TRBV5-5; J gene: TRBJ1-1
CDR3 DNA: TGTGCCAGCAGTCCTCAGGGGGCGAACACCGGGGAGCTGTTTTTT; CDR3 protein: CASSPQGANTGELFF; D gene: TRBD1; clone size: -; V gene: TRBV5-5; J gene: TRBJ2-2
CDR3 DNA: TGTGCCAGCAGCTTAATGTTTCCGAGCGGGGGGGCACAAGATACGCAGTATTTT; CDR3 protein: CASSLMFPSGGAQDTQYF; D gene: TRBD2; clone size: -; V gene: TRBV11-2; J gene: TRBJ2-3
CDR3 DNA: TGTGCCAGCAGCTCTAAGACTAGCGGTACTTTTGAGGAGACCCAGTACTTC; CDR3 protein: CASSSKTSGTFEETQYF; D gene: TRBD2; clone size: -; V gene: TRBV5-4; J gene: TRBJ2-5
CDR3 DNA: TGTGCCAGCAGTCCAGTCGCGGGTCACACTGAAGCTTTCTTT; CDR3 protein: CASSPVAGHTEAFF; D gene: -; clone size: -; V gene: TRBV28; J gene: TRBJ1-1
CDR3 DNA: TGTGCCAGCAGCTGGACTAGCGGATCCTCCTACGAGCAGTACTTC; CDR3 protein: CASSWTSGSSYEQYF; D gene: TRBD2; clone size: -; V gene: TRBV11-2; J gene: TRBJ2-7
CDR3 DNA: TGTGCCAGCAGTGACTCTTTCCTAGCCCCGAAGAGCATTCAGTACTTC; CDR3 protein: CASSDSFLAPKSIQYF; D gene: -; clone size: few; V gene: TRBV6-4; J gene: TRBJ2-4
CDR3 DNA: TGTGCCAGCAGCTTTGGATCCCAGGGGATCCCTTTCTTT; CDR3 protein: CASSFGSQGIPFF; D gene: -; clone size: -; V gene: TRBV11-3; J gene: TRBJ1-1
CDR3 DNA: TGTGCCAGCTTTGACAGTTCCTACGAGCAGTACTTC; CDR3 protein: CASFDSSYEQYF; D gene: -; clone size: -; V gene: TRBV27; J gene: TRBJ2-7
CDR3 DNA: TGTGCCAGTAGTGCCGCTGGCACAGATACGCAGTATTTT; CDR3 protein: CASSAAGTDTQYF; D gene: -; clone size: -; V gene: TRBV19; J gene: TRBJ2-3
CDR3 DNA: TGTGCCAGCAGCCCCAAAAGGGTTAACGGGGAGCTGTTTTTT; CDR3 protein: CASSPKRVNGELFF; D gene: -; clone size: -; V gene: TRBV7-9; J gene: TRBJ2-2
CDR3 DNA: TGTGCCAGCAGTCGCGACAGGGCAGAAATAAATCAGCCCCAGCATTTT; CDR3 protein: CASSRDRAEINQPQHF; D gene: TRBD1; clone size: -; V gene: TRBV27; J gene: TRBJ1-5